The 31 T cell receptor beta chains listed next were all sequenced from one sample in a study of T cells in Graves' hyperthyroidism and ophthalmopathy (dated by TCRdb to the late 2010s). Libraries were built with multiplex PCR. Instrument used: Illumina HiSeq 2000. Amplification of TCR beta CDR3 regions was carried out from RNA transcripts. The first round of RT-PCR for the TCR CDR3 was performed with the HTBI primer set and the Qiagen OneStep RT-PCR kit. TCRdb handled the public reads itself, with Q25 trimming in fastp and clone calling in MiXCR, and kept productive beta chains. Merged by CDR3 protein, the rows form single entries marked with the most common genes and DNA. This sample is represented by about 610,000 distinct CDR3 sequences; about a sixth of them were singletons. The ten most abundant clones make up around 3.5% of the sample. Sequenced input: blood. Receptors were obtained from a woman in her thirties or forties with Graves' ophthalmopathy.

Note on this clonotype: Possible read error: a much larger clone is one base away. V usage is TRBV6-1 and J usage is TRBJ1-1; a possible D gene is TRBD1 (5 bases). Germline lookup yields CDR1 MNHNS and CDR2 SASEGT. CDR3 length: 17 amino acids. Between the trimmed V and J ends, which lost 7 bases and 3 bases, there was a span of 24 bases. CDR3 residues: CASTNKRPGRQYTEAFF. CDR3 bases: TGTGCCAGCACAAACAAACGCCCAGGGCGGCAATACACTGAAGCTTTCTTT.

This clonotype appeared many times. CDR3 nucleotide sequence: TGCGCCAGCAGCTTGGCCAACAGTTACAATGAGCAGTTCTTC. Residues: CASSLANSYNEQFF. V is TRBV5-1 and J is TRBJ2-1, with D unclear. V dropped 0 bases and J dropped 4 bases, with 8 bases sitting between them. Germline loops: CDR1 SGHRS, CDR2 YFSETQ. CDR3 length: 14 residues.

CDR3 coding DNA: TGTGCCAGCAGCTTACTAGCATACGCCAGCGATGAGCAGTTCTTC. Translated: CASSLLAYASDEQFF. The chain employs TRBV7-9 and TRBJ2-1; a weak D match, TRBD2 (5 bases). V was trimmed by 2 bases and J by 8 bases, leaving 16 bases between them. The CDR3 is 15 amino acids. Germline CDR1 and CDR2: SEHNR and FQNEAQ (reference sequence).

At least ten counts were recorded for this clonotype. The gene calls are TRBV6-2 or TRBV6-3 and TRBJ1-1; 8 bases line up with TRBD1. This CDR3 has 14 residues. With 6 bases clipped from V and 4 bases from J, the junction kept 7 bases outside the gene matches. Germline V gives CDR1 MNHEY, CDR2 SVGEGT. DNA of the CDR3: TGTGCCAGCAGGCCCTGGACAGGGTCCACTGAAGCTTTCTTT. Amino acids: CASRPWTGSTEAFF.

The table lists this clonotype with many counts. V gene TRBV2 combines with J gene TRBJ2-3; D call uncertain. There are 13 residues in the CDR3. Germline V CDR1 and CDR2: SNHLY, FYNNEI. Trimming removed 6 bases at V and 0 bases at J, with 7 bases between. As DNA, the CDR3 is TGTGCCAGCAGGTACCTTAGCACAGATACGCAGTATTTT. Protein product: CASRYLSTDTQYF.

The chain combines TRBV9 with TRBJ2-7; D is uncertain. The CDR3 consists of 15 residues. Germline loops: CDR1 SGDLS, CDR2 YYNGEE. Trimming removed 3 bases at V and 9 bases at J, with 22 bases between. Written as DNA, the CDR3 is TGTGCCAGCAGCGAGACCGAGGCCCTTAGGGCGCGGCAGTACTTC. It yields the protein CASSETEALRARQYF.

This clonotype was recorded many times. The V call is TRBV7-2, the J call TRBJ2-5, with 11 bases that match TRBD1. The CDR3 is made up of 14 amino acids. V trimming: 5 bases; J trimming: 5 bases; junction bases outside the gene matches: 4. Germline CDR1 and CDR2: SGHTA and FQGNSA. The CDR3 bases are TGTGCCAGCAGCCTGGACAGGGGGCTTGAGACCCAGTACTTC. Translation: CASSLDRGLETQYF.

This clonotype was picked up a small number of times. The chain uses TRBV14 and TRBJ2-3; D is perhaps TRBD2 (6 bases). Germline loops: CDR1 SGHDN, CDR2 FVKESK. The CDR3 runs to 15 residues. V was shortened by 1 base and J by 4 bases, with 12 bases between the two germline ends. This CDR3 reads CASSQAGESPDTQYF. The DNA of the CDR3 is TGTGCCAGCAGCCAAGCGGGAGAGTCCCCAGATACGCAGTATTTT.

This clonotype was seen ten or more times. The chain carries TRBV7-2 and TRBJ2-5; 10 bases match TRBD2. The CDR3 runs 17 residues. After removal of 2 bases from V and 2 bases from J, the junction contained 8 bases not matched to a gene. The germline V gene encodes CDR1 SGHTA and CDR2 FQGNSA. The DNA for the CDR3 is TGTGCCAGCAGCTTATCTAGCGGGAGTAGAGGGCAAGAGACCCAGTACTTC. The encoded protein is CASSLSSGSRGQETQYF.

This clonotype occurred many times. This chain uses TRBV20-1 with TRBJ2-4; 7 bases agree with TRBD1. Germline values: CDR1 DFQATT, CDR2 SNEGSKA (reference sequence). CDR3 size: 13 residues. The trim removed 3 bases at V and 8 bases at J, leaving 7 bases unmatched. CDR3 nucleotide sequence: TGCAGTGCTAGGTTAGGGGGCGACGACATTCAGTACTTC. It specifies CSARLGGDDIQYF.

The chain employs TRBV4-2 and TRBJ2-6; unclear D gene. V was shortened by 0 bases and J by 0 bases, with 6 bases between the two germline ends. Per the germline V gene, CDR1 is LGHNA and CDR2 is YNFKEQ. The CDR3 contains 16 residues. The CDR3: CASSQEWDSGANVLTF. The CDR3 DNA reads as TGTGCCAGCAGCCAAGAATGGGACTCTGGGGCCAACGTCCTGACTTTC.

The chain combines TRBV20-1 with TRBJ1-1; D is unresolved. The germline V and J ends were trimmed by 0 bases and 1 base, with 12 bases remaining between them. Germline V lookup: CDR1 DFQATT, CDR2 SNEGSKA (reference sequence). This CDR3 is 15 amino acids long. The CDR3 loop reads CSARDWKGQNTEAFF. DNA for the CDR3: TGCAGTGCTAGAGATTGGAAGGGTCAGAACACTGAAGCTTTCTTT.

This clonotype showed up many times. The V call is TRBV12-3 or TRBV12-4, the J call TRBJ2-2; 10 nucleotides align to TRBD1. The CDR3 consists of 15 residues. V was pared by 6 bases and J by 7 bases, with 8 bases of the junction left unmatched. CDR3: CASSRDRGQSGELFF. In DNA, the CDR3 is TGTGCCAGCAGCAGAGACAGGGGGCAGAGCGGGGAGCTGTTTTTT.

This clonotype occurred many times. The chain is built from TRBV5-1 and TRBJ2-1; tentatively, D is TRBD1 (5 bases). Germline lookup yields CDR1 SGHRS and CDR2 YFSETQ. The CDR3 has 13 amino acids. Trimming removed 10 bases from V and 9 bases from J, with 20 bases in between. Here the CDR3 reads CASSEGEKSEQFF. The CDR3 DNA is TGCGCCTCCTCGGAAGGGGAAAAGAGTGAGCAGTTCTTC.

With respect to this clonotype: One junction end disagrees with the germline gene, perhaps due to a read error. The chain carries TRBV18 and TRBJ1-4; maybe TRBD1 (5 bases). CDR3 length: 16 residues. Germline CDR1 and CDR2: KGHSH and LQKENI. The CDR3 DNA follows: TGTGTCAGCTCATCTCTTCGTTTGACAGATAATGAAAAACTGTTTTTT. Translating it yields CVSSSLRLTDNEKLFF.

This clonotype was counted many times. The chain has TRBV11-2 and TRBJ2-5, with no clear D. V was cut by 0 bases and J by 5 bases, with 13 bases left in between. The length of the CDR3 is 15 residues. The germline gives CDR1 SGHAT, CDR2 FQNNGV. The CDR3 coding sequence is TGTGCCAGCAGCTTAGAAGCTCTTTTGGGGGAGACCCAGTACTTC. Translation gives CASSLEALLGETQYF.

This clonotype has more than one count but fewer than ten. The chain couples TRBV4-2 to TRBJ2-1, with 8 bases that match TRBD2. Germline trimming cut 0 bases from V and 1 base from J; bases unmatched to any gene: 2. This CDR3 has 16 amino acids. CDR1 and CDR2 (germline): LGHNA, YNFKEQ. DNA of the CDR3: TGTGCCAGCAGCCAAGACCCGGGGGGGTCCTACAATGAGCAGTTCTTC. This codes for CASSQDPGGSYNEQFF.

This clonotype has a count of ten or more. This chain joins TRBV2 and TRBJ2-4; D is perhaps TRBD1 (6 bases). The V gene lost 7 bases and the J gene lost 3 bases, with 34 bases spanning the gap. Looked up from germline, CDR1 is SNHLY and CDR2 is FYNNEI. The CDR3 has 21 amino acids. The CDR3 DNA reads as TGTGCCAGCAAAGTTGCCAGGGGAGAGATAGTATCCGAGGGCGGCAAAAACATTCAGTACTTC. Amino acid sequence: CASKVARGEIVSEGGKNIQYF. Based on the CDR3 plus reference TRBV2 and TRBJ2-4, the full variable domain is EPEVTQTPSHQVTQMGQEVILRCVPISNHLYFYWYRQILGQKVEFLVSFYNNEISEKSEIFDDQFSVERPDGSNFTLKIRSTKLEDSAMYFCASKVARGEIVSEGGKNIQYFGAGTRLSVL.

This clonotype was found many times. This chain links TRBV7-3 with TRBJ2-3; D is unclear. V lost 5 bases and J 2 bases, leaving 8 bases between the germline ends. The CDR3 loop spans 13 amino acids. CDR1 and CDR2 (germline): SGHTA, FQGTGA. CDR3 residues: CASSPSITDTQYF. The CDR3 DNA sequence: TGTGCCAGCAGCCCCTCTATCACAGATACGCAGTATTTT.

This clonotype was seen only a few times. The chain joins TRBV7-3 to TRBJ2-1, with D possibly TRBD2 on 6 matching bases. Deletions cut 5 bases from V and 8 bases from J, with 16 bases between. Germline values: CDR1 SGHTA, CDR2 FQGTGA. This CDR3 is built from 14 residues. The CDR3 sequence is CASSPDRGSDEQFF. Here the CDR3 DNA reads TGTGCCAGCAGCCCCGACCGGGGGAGTGATGAGCAGTTCTTC.

The V gene is TRBV2, the J gene TRBJ2-1, with 8 bases aligning to TRBD2. Looked up from germline, CDR1 is SNHLY and CDR2 is FYNNEI. J lost 12 bases, V lost 3 bases, and 13 bases had no gene match. The CDR3 has 15 residues. CDR3 sequence reads: CASSEGSGSGSVQFF. The CDR3 bases are TGTGCCAGCAGTGAGGGGTCGGGGAGCGGGAGTGTGCAGTTCTTC.

This clonotype was found many times. The CDR3 reads CASRRQGSDQPQHF. The CDR3 DNA sequence: TGTGCCAGCAGAAGACAGGGGAGCGATCAGCCCCAGCATTTT. This chain links TRBV6-1 with TRBJ1-5, with TRBD1 identical over 8 bases. V shed 6 bases and J 5 bases; nucleotides not matched to a gene: 6. The CDR3 consists of 14 residues. The germline gives CDR1 MNHNS, CDR2 SASEGT.

This clonotype was recorded many times. The chain uses TRBV2 and TRBJ2-7, with 10 nucleotides matching TRBD2. The germline V gene encodes CDR1 SNHLY and CDR2 FYNNEI. The trim removed 6 bases at V and 3 bases at J, leaving 5 bases unmatched. CDR3 length: 14 residues. CDR3: CASRKLAGRYEQYF. CDR3 in DNA: TGTGCCAGCAGGAAACTAGCGGGACGCTACGAGCAGTACTTC.

This clonotype was recorded a few times. The chain links TRBV6-1 to TRBJ1-3; D is uncertain. The CDR3 extends over 14 amino acids. Germline V gene sequence: CDR1 MNHNS, CDR2 SASEGT. V gave up 7 bases and J gave up 2 bases, with 12 bases separating them. DNA for the CDR3: TGTGCCAGCACCGAGGGCAACGCTGGAAACACCATATATTTT. As protein: CASTEGNAGNTIYF.

Remarks on this clonotype: Mismatch with germline at one junction end may stem from a read error. This rearrangement joins TRBV2 to TRBJ2-7; weak D call: TRBD2 (5 bases). Germline loops: CDR1 SNHLY, CDR2 FYNNEI. The CDR3 loop spans 15 amino acids. CDR3 coding DNA: TGTGCCAGCGGTGACGTGAGCGGCAAGTCCTACGAGCAGTACTTC. The encoded protein is CASGDVSGKSYEQYF.

This clonotype has a single count. The V gene is TRBV6-2 or TRBV6-3, the J gene TRBJ1-2; no clear D. Germline CDR1 is MNHEY and CDR2 is SVGEGT. The V end was cut by 10 bases, the J end by 5 bases, with 14 bases between. This CDR3 spans 12 amino acids. In nucleotides, the CDR3 is TGTGCCACCACTACCGGGCCGTATGGCTACACCTTC. Translating it yields CATTTGPYGYTF.

The rearrangement links TRBV7-9 to TRBJ2-1; TRBD1 matches at 9 bases. CDR1 is SEHNR, CDR2 FQNEAQ, per germline (reference sequence). V was clipped by 5 bases and J by 6 bases; unmatched bases: 11. The CDR3 extends over 16 amino acids. The CDR3 DNA is TGTGCCAGCAGCGTCCTACAGGGGGCGCAGGTCAATGAGCAGTTCTTC. Translating gives CASSVLQGAQVNEQFF.

This clonotype was counted ten times or more. This chain connects TRBV5-1 to TRBJ2-7; 14 bases are a match to TRBD2. V shed 4 bases, J shed 4 bases, and the junction held 7 bases outside the gene matches. CDR1 and CDR2 (germline): SGHRS, YFSETQ. The CDR3 is 16 residues long. CDR3 loop: CASSKGLAGVRYEQYF. As DNA, the CDR3 is TGCGCCAGCAGCAAGGGACTAGCGGGAGTAAGATACGAGCAGTACTTC. Using reference TRBV5-1 and TRBJ2-7 for the parts outside the CDR3, the full variable domain is KAGVTQTPRYLIKTRGQQVTLSCSPISGHRSVSWYQQTPGQGLQFLFEYFSETQRNKGNFPGRFSGRQFSNSRSEMNVSTLELGDSALYLCASSKGLAGVRYEQYFGPGTRLTVT.

The rearrangement uses TRBV19 and TRBJ2-2, with a weak D call TRBD2 (6 bases). The germline V and J ends were trimmed by 2 bases and 1 base, with 20 bases remaining between them. The CDR3 has 19 amino acids. The V gene's germline CDR1 is LNHDA and CDR2 SQIVND (reference sequence). The CDR3 here is CASSIRNAWRELNTGELFF. As DNA, the CDR3 is TGTGCCAGTAGTATAAGGAACGCTTGGAGGGAGTTGAACACCGGGGAGCTGTTTTTT.

With respect to this clonotype: One end of the junction is discordant with germline, which a read error may explain. This rearrangement joins TRBV7-9 to TRBJ2-1, with D possibly matching TRBD1 (5 bases). Germline CDR1 reads SEHNR; CDR2 reads FQNEAQ (reference sequence). The CDR3 is made up of 15 amino acids. The CDR3 nucleotides read TGCGCCAGCAGCCTCCTAGGGGTTCCCTACAATGAGCAGTTCTTC. Translation gives CASSLLGVPYNEQFF.

This clonotype was detected many times. The CDR3 DNA sequence: TGTGCCTGGACCCAAGGGGGCGGGAGGGCCAACAATGAGCAGTTCTTC. This sequence encodes CAWTQGGGRANNEQFF. The genes are TRBV30 and TRBJ2-1, with 9 bases lining up with TRBD2. The CDR3 sequence is 16 residues long. CDR1 is GTSNPN, CDR2 SVGIG, per germline (reference sequence). Trimming took 4 bases from V and 5 from J; bases not matched to a gene: 12.